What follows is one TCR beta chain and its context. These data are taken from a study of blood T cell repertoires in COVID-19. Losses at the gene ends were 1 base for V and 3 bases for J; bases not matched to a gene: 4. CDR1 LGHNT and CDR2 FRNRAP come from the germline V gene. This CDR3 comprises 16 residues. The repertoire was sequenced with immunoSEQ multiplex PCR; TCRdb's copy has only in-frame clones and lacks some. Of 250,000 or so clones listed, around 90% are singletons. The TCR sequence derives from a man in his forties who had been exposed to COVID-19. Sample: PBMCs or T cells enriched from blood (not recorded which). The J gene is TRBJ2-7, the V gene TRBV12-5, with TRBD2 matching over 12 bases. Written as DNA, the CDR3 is TGTGCTAGTGGTTTGGACCGACTAGCGGGAGTCTACGAGCAGTACTTC. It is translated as CASGLDRLAGVYEQYF.